The 28 T cell receptor beta chains below were found in one sample sequenced in a study of cytomegalovirus exposure and HLA in healthy donors. In the PCR, 60 Vbeta and 13 Jbeta primers were used. This table comes from immunoSEQ multiplex PCR, and its TCRdb copy is limited to in-frame clones, with some not included. The sample consists of under 130,000 clones, around two thirds of them appearing once. The sample was PBMCs. Every receptor here comes from a woman between 50 and 59 years old in good health and CMV-seronegative.

This clone was counted a few times. J is TRBJ1-1 and V is TRBV30; possible D gene TRBD1, 6 bases. The CDR3 length is 13 residues. Germline CDR1 and CDR2: GTSNPN and SVGIG (reference sequence). V gave up 7 bases and J gave up 5 bases, with 17 bases separating them. The CDR3, as DNA: TGTGCCTCAAGAGGGGGAAGTGGAACTGAAGCTTTCTTT. Residues: CASRGGSGTEAFF. The whole variable domain, filled in from reference TRBV30 and TRBJ1-1, reads SQTIHQWPATLVQPVGSPLSLECTVEGTSNPNLYWYRQAAGRGLQLLFYSVGIGQISSEVPQNLSASRPQDRQFILSSKKLLLSDSGFYLCASRGGSGTEAFFGQGTRLTVV.

This clone was counted between two and nine times. The rearrangement joins TRBV5-4 to TRBJ1-2; 7 bases match TRBD1. CDR3 size: 13 residues. Germline CDR1 is SGHNT and CDR2 is YYREEE (reference sequence). V shed 1 base and J 6 bases; nucleotides not matched to a gene: 3. DNA for the CDR3: TGTGCCAGCAGCTTGTTTACAGGGGATGGCTACACCTTC. It codes for CASSLFTGDGYTF. The full variable domain, its missing parts supplied by reference TRBV5-4 and TRBJ1-2, is ETGVTQSPTHLIKTRGQQVTLRCSSQSGHNTVSWYQQALGQGPQFIFQYYREEENGRGNFPPRFSGLQFPNYSSELNVNALELDDSALYLCASSLFTGDGYTFGSGTRLTVV.

The V gene is TRBV6-5, the J gene TRBJ2-5; D possibly corresponds to TRBD1 (5 bases). V was shortened by 2 bases and J by 7 bases, with 11 bases between the two germline ends. The V gene's germline CDR1 is MNHEY and CDR2 SVGAGI. The CDR3 runs to 13 residues. The CDR3 is CASSYPGWGTQYF. For the CDR3, the DNA is TGTGCCAGCAGTTACCCAGGGTGGGGGACCCAGTACTTC.

V and J are TRBV30 and TRBJ1-6, with a tentative D call TRBD1 (5 bases). The CDR3 has 15 residues. Deletions cut 2 bases from V and 9 bases from J, with 17 bases between. CDR1 and CDR2 from the germline V gene are GTSNPN and SVGIG (reference sequence). For the CDR3, the DNA is TGTGCCTGGAGTACCGATAGGACATTCAGTTCACCCCTCCACTTT. It specifies CAWSTDRTFSSPLHF.

This rearrangement joins TRBV10-1 to TRBJ2-7; weak D call: TRBD2 (6 bases). The germline CDR1 and CDR2 sequences are WNHNN and SYGVQD (reference sequence). The CDR3 covers 12 residues. With 4 bases removed from V and 2 bases from J, the gap between germline ends came to 6 bases. The CDR3, as DNA: TGCGCCAGCAGTGGGACTACCTACGAGCAGTACTTC. Amino acids: CASSGTTYEQYF.

This chain uses TRBV5-1 with TRBJ1-4, with 9 bases fitting TRBD1. V lost 7 bases to trimming and J lost 7 bases; unmatched junction nucleotides: 11. Looked up from germline, CDR1 is SGHRS and CDR2 is YFSETQ. This CDR3 region has 15 residues. The CDR3 DNA reads TGCGCCAGCTCCCCGCTCGGGACAGGGACTGAAAAACTGTTTTTT. This sequence encodes CASSPLGTGTEKLFF.

The CDR3 DNA follows: TGTGCCACCAGCGGAAGGACAGTAAGGTCGAATGAGCAGTTCTTC. It codes for CATSGRTVRSNEQFF. V is TRBV15 and J is TRBJ2-1, with a possible D match to TRBD1 (6 bases). The CDR3 sequence is 15 residues long. Trimming shortened V by 5 bases and J by 7 bases, and 18 bases separated the two germline ends. The germline V gene encodes CDR1 LNHNV and CDR2 YYDKDF (reference sequence). The whole variable domain, filled in from reference TRBV15 and TRBJ2-1, reads DAMVIQNPRYQVTQFGKPVTLSCSQTLNHNVMYWYQQKSSQAPKLLFHYYDKDFNNEADTPDNFQSRRPNTSFCFLDIRSPGLGDTAMYLCATSGRTVRSNEQFFGPGTRLTVL.

The chain carries TRBV5-1 and TRBJ2-2, with TRBD2 matching 8 bases. Germline lookup yields CDR1 SGHRS and CDR2 YFSETQ. This CDR3 contains 15 residues. V lost 0 bases and J lost 4; bases outside the gene matches: 2. In DNA, the CDR3 is TGCGCCAGCAGCTTGGGCGGGGGGCGCACCGGGGAGCTGTTTTTT. It is translated as CASSLGGGRTGELFF.

The chain has TRBV23-1 and TRBJ1-1, with D perhaps matching TRBD1 (5 bases). TRBV23-1 is labeled an ORF, and its function is uncertain. Trimming shortened V by 6 bases and J by 4 bases, and 9 bases separated the two germline ends. This CDR3 has 12 amino acids. Written as DNA, the CDR3 is TGCGCCAGCAGCAGGGTTAGCACTGAAGCTTTCTTT. Protein sequence: CASSRVSTEAFF.

A few counts support this clone. V and J are TRBV11-2 and TRBJ2-7; possibly TRBD1 for D (6 bases). V lost 5 bases to trimming and J lost 1 base, with 18 bases between them. The germline gives CDR1 SGHAT, CDR2 FQNNGV. CDR3 length: 16 amino acids. CDR3 DNA: TGTGCCAGCAGCCCCCTCCGAAGGCAGGGGTCCTACGAGCAGTACTTC. Translating gives CASSPLRRQGSYEQYF.

The CDR3 sequence: CASSPAGSQETQYF. CDR3 nucleotides: TGCGCCAGCAGCCCGGCAGGATCCCAAGAGACCCAGTACTTC. V gene TRBV5-1 combines with J gene TRBJ2-5, with unresolved D. This CDR3 region has 14 residues. Trimming removed 4 bases at V and 1 base at J, with 11 bases between. Germline CDR1 and CDR2: SGHRS and YFSETQ.

The chain couples TRBV5-6 to TRBJ2-7, with 12 bases matching TRBD2. After removal of 0 bases from V and 2 bases from J, the junction contained 6 bases not matched to a gene. Germline CDR1 SGHDT, CDR2 YYEEEE. This CDR3 spans 17 amino acids. This chain's CDR3 is CASSLGGLAGGTYEQYF. Here the CDR3 DNA reads TGTGCCAGCAGCTTGGGGGGACTAGCGGGTGGGACCTACGAGCAGTACTTC.

The chain has TRBV27 and TRBJ2-3, with D perhaps TRBD1 (6 bases). Trimming left V 3 bases short and J 3 bases short, with 16 bases between. From germline, CDR1 is MNHEY and CDR2 SMNVEV (reference sequence). The CDR3 spans 16 residues. The CDR3 protein is CASSFGTGWDTDTQYF. The CDR3 DNA reads TGTGCCAGCAGTTTTGGTACAGGGTGGGATACAGATACGCAGTATTTT.

The chain carries TRBV15 and TRBJ2-3; 9 nucleotides agree with TRBD1. Looked up from germline, CDR1 is LNHNV and CDR2 is YYDKDF (reference sequence). With V trimmed by 3 bases and J by 5 bases, 18 bases remained unmatched. The CDR3 loop spans 19 amino acids. The CDR3 nucleotides are TGTGCCACCAGCAGCCTGGGGACCGGGACAGGGCCCAACTTAGATACGCAGTATTTT. Protein product: CATSSLGTGTGPNLDTQYF.

The chain links TRBV5-4 to TRBJ2-5, with TRBD2 matching over 8 bases. CDR1 is SGHNT and CDR2 is YYREEE in the germline V gene (reference sequence). V was clipped by 4 bases and J by 0 bases; unmatched bases: 8. The CDR3 consists of 16 residues. CDR3 nucleotide sequence: TGTGCCAGCAGCGGAACTAGCGGAGGGTACCAAGAGACCCAGTACTTC. Translating it yields CASSGTSGGYQETQYF.

The chain employs TRBV10-1 and TRBJ1-1; 7 bases match TRBD1. The CDR3 has 13 residues. Per the germline V gene, CDR1 is WNHNN and CDR2 is SYGVQD (reference sequence). The V gene end was trimmed by 7 bases and the J gene end by 4 bases; junction bases not matched to a gene: 6. CDR3 loop: CASKDRVGTEAFF. CDR3 sequence (DNA): TGCGCCAGCAAAGACAGGGTGGGCACTGAAGCTTTCTTT.

The rearrangement links TRBV5-1 to TRBJ1-5, with 8 bases matching TRBD1. Germline CDR1 is SGHRS and CDR2 is YFSETQ. Unmatched junction bases numbered 7, after V lost 4 bases and J lost 4 bases. The CDR3 is 15 residues long. CDR3 DNA sequence: TGCGCCAGCAGCCCGACAGGGGATGTAAATCAGCCCCAGCATTTT. Protein: CASSPTGDVNQPQHF.

The chain joins TRBV15 to TRBJ1-1; D not certain. The CDR3 length is 13 residues. V was clipped by 1 base and J by 2 bases, with 5 bases between them. Germline CDR1 is LNHNV and CDR2 is YYDKDF (reference sequence). The CDR3 spells CATSRVLNTEAFF. As DNA, the CDR3 is TGTGCCACCAGCAGAGTTTTAAACACTGAAGCTTTCTTT.

The chain combines TRBV18 with TRBJ1-2; D is perhaps TRBD1 (5 bases). The germline V and J ends were trimmed by 4 bases and 3 bases, with 15 bases remaining between them. The CDR3 totals 15 residues. Germline V gives CDR1 KGHSH, CDR2 LQKENI. The CDR3 region is CASSQRTGGDYGYTF. For the CDR3, the DNA is TGTGCCAGCTCACAGCGGACGGGGGGGGACTATGGCTACACCTTC.

The V and J genes are TRBV5-4 and TRBJ2-1; tentatively, D is TRBD2 (5 bases). Trimming pared 0 bases from V and 0 bases from J, leaving 13 bases between. This CDR3 is 17 amino acids long. Germline lookup yields CDR1 SGHNT and CDR2 YYREEE (reference sequence). The CDR3 bases are TGTGCCAGCAGCTTGGGATCGCCTGAGGGCTCCTACAATGAGCAGTTCTTC. It is translated as CASSLGSPEGSYNEQFF.

This clone was picked up a small number of times. The gene calls are TRBV7-6 and TRBJ2-1; TRBD2 aligns across 8 bases. Germline CDR1 SGHVS, CDR2 FNYEAQ. V was clipped by 7 bases and J by 4 bases; unmatched bases: 12. The CDR3 sequence is 16 residues long. As DNA, the CDR3 is TGTGCCAGCACTAGCGGGCCCCCCAACCATTACAATGAGCAGTTCTTC. This gives the protein CASTSGPPNHYNEQFF.

V is TRBV29-1 and J is TRBJ2-3, with TRBD2 matching 9 bases. Looked up from germline, CDR1 is SQVTM and CDR2 is ANQGSEA. With 3 bases clipped from V and 6 bases from J, the junction kept 4 bases outside the gene matches. The CDR3 is 13 residues long. In nucleotides, the CDR3 is TGCAGCGTTGAGGTGCGGGAGGGGGATACGCAGTATTTT. It yields the protein CSVEVREGDTQYF.

This sequence joins TRBV11-3 and TRBJ2-2; D not certain. The CDR3 length is 15 residues. V lost 1 base, J lost 3 bases, and 9 bases lay in between. Per germline, CDR1 SGHNT and CDR2 YENEEA. DNA for the CDR3: TGTGCCAGCAGCTTAGGGCTAGGAGACACCGGGGAGCTGTTTTTT. This codes for CASSLGLGDTGELFF.

The J gene is TRBJ1-1, the V gene TRBV6-1, with D possibly TRBD1 on 5 matching bases. Trimming removed 7 bases at V and 1 base at J, with 13 bases between. CDR1 is MNHNS, CDR2 SASEGT, per germline. CDR3 size: 14 residues. The CDR3 sequence is CASKDETGNTEAFF. In nucleotides, the CDR3 is TGTGCCAGCAAAGACGAAACAGGGAACACTGAAGCTTTCTTT.

J is TRBJ2-1 and V is TRBV29-1; tentatively, D is TRBD2 (7 bases). The CDR3 is made up of 13 amino acids. Trimming took 6 bases from V and 2 from J, leaving 11 bases between them. CDR1 and CDR2 (germline): SQVTM, ANQGSEA. CDR3: CSVSGGAYNEQFF. Here the CDR3 DNA reads TGCAGCGTATCGGGGGGCGCCTACAATGAGCAGTTCTTC.

This rearrangement joins TRBV7-2 to TRBJ1-1; no definite D call. CDR1 is SGHTA and CDR2 is FQGNSA in the germline V gene. The CDR3 runs to 16 residues. V shed 5 bases and J shed 0 bases, with 16 bases lying between them. The CDR3 loop is CASSPTYGLLNTEAFF. In DNA form, the CDR3 reads TGTGCCAGCAGCCCTACTTACGGTTTATTGAACACTGAAGCTTTCTTT.

The chain links TRBV7-9 to TRBJ1-1; D might be TRBD1 (5 bases). This CDR3 region has 13 residues. CDR1 is SEHNR and CDR2 is FQNEAQ in the germline V gene (reference sequence). Trimming took 6 bases from V and 4 from J, leaving 12 bases between them. The CDR3 bases are TGTGCCAGCAGGGCAGTGGGGCTCACTGAAGCTTTCTTT. It encodes CASRAVGLTEAFF.

The chain links TRBV6-1 to TRBJ2-7; TRBD1 matches 10 bases. The V gene end was trimmed by 0 bases and the J gene end by 3 bases; junction bases not matched to a gene: 5. The CDR3 totals 16 residues. CDR1 is MNHNS and CDR2 is SASEGT in the germline V gene. CDR3 sequence reads: CASSEAMGQGHYEQYF. DNA of the CDR3: TGTGCCAGCAGTGAAGCCATGGGACAGGGGCACTACGAGCAGTACTTC.